Shown below are 28 T cell receptor beta chains from a single sample sequenced in a study of T cell responses to AZD1222 COVID-19 vaccine. Sequencing used immunoSEQ multiplex PCR; TCRdb keeps in-frame clones, though not all of them. The repertoire holds tens of thousands of clones, with just over 90% as singletons. Sample: peripheral blood, taken on day 0 of AZD1222 vaccination. All receptors come from an adult in good health.

This chain joins TRBV7-2 and TRBJ2-5; D remains ambiguous. Germline V gives CDR1 SGHTA, CDR2 FQGNSA. This CDR3 is built from 13 residues. Trimming cost V 1 base and J 1 base, with 4 bases left between them. The CDR3 loop reads CASSLVTQETQYF. The CDR3 DNA reads TGTGCCAGCAGCTTAGTTACCCAAGAGACCCAGTACTTC.

The V call is TRBV20-1, the J call TRBJ2-7; tentative D call: TRBD1 (6 bases). The CDR3 is 13 residues long. With 3 bases removed from V and 5 bases from J, the gap between germline ends came to 14 bases. CDR1 and CDR2 (germline): DFQATT, SNEGSKA (reference sequence). CDR3 in DNA: TGCAGTGCTAGTTGGGGACACCAGGACGAGCAGTACTTC. Translation: CSASWGHQDEQYF.

The gene calls are TRBV5-5 and TRBJ2-2; 12 bases match TRBD2. Germline assignment: CDR1 SGHKS and CDR2 YYEKEE (reference sequence). CDR3 length: 17 amino acids. The trim removed 1 base at V and 6 bases at J, leaving 7 bases unmatched. This CDR3 reads CASSLLGLAGEAGELFF. The DNA for the CDR3 is TGTGCCAGCAGCTTGTTGGGACTAGCGGGTGAGGCCGGGGAGCTGTTTTTT.

This clone was detected once. The chain combines TRBV6-2 or TRBV6-3 with TRBJ2-5; D gene ambiguous. The length of the CDR3 is 12 residues. Germline values: CDR1 MNHEY, CDR2 SVGEGT. The V gene lost 2 bases and the J gene lost 3 bases, with 4 bases spanning the gap. CDR3 sequence: CASSYGKETQYF. The CDR3 DNA is TGTGCCAGCAGTTACGGGAAAGAGACCCAGTACTTC.

V and J are TRBV27 and TRBJ1-6; possibly TRBD1 for D (5 bases). The CDR3 extends over 14 amino acids. Germline assignment: CDR1 MNHEY and CDR2 SMNVEV (reference sequence). Trimming took 7 bases from V and 7 from J, leaving 14 bases between them. CDR3 amino acids: CASTSSGINSPLHF. The DNA for the CDR3 is TGTGCCAGCACCAGCTCAGGGATAAATTCACCCCTCCACTTT.

This chain links TRBV7-8 with TRBJ2-7, with D possibly called TRBD1 or TRBD2 (7 bases each). The germline gives CDR1 SGHVS, CDR2 FQNEAQ. V lost 1 base to trimming and J lost 2 bases, with 12 bases between them. There are 15 residues in the CDR3. CDR3 DNA sequence: TGTGCCAGCAGCTTAGAGGCAGGGGGGGCCTACGAGCAGTACTTC. It codes for CASSLEAGGAYEQYF.

The rearrangement joins TRBV10-3 to TRBJ1-1; the D gene is possibly TRBD1 (5 bases). Deletions cut 6 bases from V and 3 bases from J, with 17 bases between. The V gene's germline CDR1 is ENHRY and CDR2 SYGVKD. This CDR3 spans 15 amino acids. In nucleotides, the CDR3 is TGTGCCATCAGAAATCAACACCAGGGTGACACTGAAGCTTTCTTT. Its protein product is CAIRNQHQGDTEAFF.

The chain links TRBV18 to TRBJ2-7; D call uncertain. CDR1 and CDR2 (germline): KGHSH, LQKENI. The CDR3 extends over 15 amino acids. V dropped 3 bases and J dropped 2 bases, with 14 bases sitting between them. The DNA of the CDR3 is TGTGCCAGCTCACCCCCGGCGGCGGCTGCCTACGAGCAGTACTTC. Translated, it gives CASSPPAAAAYEQYF.

CDR3 in amino acids: CASVSELNTEAFF. Here the CDR3 DNA reads TGTGCCAGCGTCAGCGAATTGAACACTGAAGCTTTCTTT. This chain uses TRBV6-5 with TRBJ1-1; unclear D gene. Trimming shortened V by 8 bases and J by 0 bases, and 10 bases separated the two germline ends. Germline loops: CDR1 MNHEY, CDR2 SVGAGI. The length of the CDR3 is 13 residues.

The chain combines TRBV10-3 with TRBJ1-2; unclear D gene. Germline values: CDR1 ENHRY, CDR2 SYGVKD. The CDR3 contains 13 residues. Trimming cost V 7 bases and J 9 bases, with 18 bases left between them. CDR3 in amino acids: CAITPDGERSYTF. CDR3 DNA: TGTGCCATCACCCCGGACGGCGAGAGAAGCTACACCTTC.

This chain connects TRBV19 to TRBJ2-7; 9 bases are shared with TRBD1. Germline trimming cut 4 bases from V and 4 bases from J; bases unmatched to any gene: 5. This CDR3 comprises 14 residues. In germline, CDR1 is LNHDA, CDR2 SQIVND (reference sequence). The CDR3 DNA follows: TGTGCCAGTAGTACTACAGGGGGCGAGTACGAGCAGTACTTC. It codes for CASSTTGGEYEQYF.

This clone has a single count. CDR3 DNA sequence: TGCAGCGTTGAAGCTCTAGCGGGATACACAGATACGCAGTATTTT. Amino acid sequence: CSVEALAGYTDTQYF. The genes are TRBV29-1 and TRBJ2-3; 9 nucleotides line up with TRBD2. Trimming at V came to 1 base and at J to 2 bases, leaving 4 bases not matched to a gene. The CDR3 extends over 15 amino acids. Germline V CDR1 and CDR2: SQVTM, ANQGSEA.

This rearrangement joins TRBV7-8 to TRBJ2-7; D is unresolved. V was pared by 1 base and J by 9 bases, with 19 bases between. The V gene's germline CDR1 is SGHVS and CDR2 FQNEAQ. This CDR3 region has 15 residues. The CDR3: CASSLVRDGDFGQYF. CDR3 DNA: TGTGCCAGCAGCTTAGTTCGAGATGGGGATTTTGGGCAGTACTTC.

This chain connects TRBV7-2 to TRBJ2-7; a weak D match, TRBD2 (5 bases). V lost 1 base and J 2 bases, leaving 21 bases between the germline ends. The CDR3 has 18 residues. CDR1 is SGHTA, CDR2 FQGNSA, per germline. The CDR3 sequence is CASSLGSGTTITTYEQYF. The CDR3 nucleotides read TGTGCCAGCAGCTTAGGTTCGGGAACGACGATAACCACCTACGAGCAGTACTTC.

The chain is built from TRBV7-9 and TRBJ2-1, with TRBD2 matching 11 bases. CDR1 and CDR2 from the germline V gene are SEHNR and FQNEAQ (reference sequence). The CDR3 contains 15 residues. V shed 5 bases and J 8 bases; nucleotides not matched to a gene: 8. The CDR3 nucleotides read TGTGCCAGCAGCAGTAGCGGGAGGGCCGTAGATGAGCAGTTCTTC. It yields the protein CASSSSGRAVDEQFF.

The gene calls are TRBV6-5 and TRBJ2-3, with TRBD2 as a possible D gene (5 bases). Between the trimmed V and J ends, which lost 7 bases and 0 bases, there was a span of 8 bases. CDR3 size: 13 residues. Germline V lookup: CDR1 MNHEY, CDR2 SVGAGI. CDR3 region: CASKRESTDTQYF. The CDR3 nucleotides are TGTGCCAGCAAAAGGGAGAGCACAGATACGCAGTATTTT.

V gene TRBV2 combines with J gene TRBJ2-7; D ambiguous. This CDR3 spans 15 amino acids. V was pared by 4 bases and J by 1 base, with 14 bases between. Germline values: CDR1 SNHLY, CDR2 FYNNEI. This CDR3 is CASSGVVSWSYEQYF. In nucleotides, the CDR3 is TGTGCCAGCAGTGGGGTGGTAAGCTGGTCCTACGAGCAGTACTTC.

The CDR3 bases are TGTGCCAGCAGTTTAACGCGGGAGCCATACAATGAGCAGTTCTTC. This codes for CASSLTREPYNEQFF. The chain links TRBV27 to TRBJ2-1; 7 bases fit TRBD2. The CDR3 length is 15 residues. Germline CDR1 is MNHEY and CDR2 is SMNVEV (reference sequence). V shed 2 bases and J 4 bases; nucleotides not matched to a gene: 5.

The V call is TRBV7-6, the J call TRBJ1-3; D possibly corresponds to TRBD1 (6 bases). The CDR3 loop spans 16 amino acids. Trimming cost V 2 bases and J 3 bases, with 14 bases left between them. Germline V gene data show CDR1 as SGHVS and CDR2 as FNYEAQ. The CDR3 loop is CASSLPTRDIGNTIYF. The CDR3 DNA follows: TGTGCCAGCAGCTTACCGACTCGGGACATTGGAAACACCATATATTTT.

The genes are TRBV2 and TRBJ1-2, with a weak D call TRBD1 (6 bases). V lost 0 bases, J lost 6 bases, and 11 bases lay in between. The V gene's germline CDR1 is SNHLY and CDR2 FYNNEI. CDR3 length: 14 residues. The CDR3 protein is CASSEAGRGDGYTF. As DNA, the CDR3 is TGTGCCAGCAGTGAAGCTGGCAGGGGCGATGGCTACACCTTC.

This chain uses TRBV6-5 with TRBJ1-2; 7 nucleotides agree with TRBD1. From germline, CDR1 is MNHEY and CDR2 SVGAGI. Trimming at V came to 6 bases and at J to 10 bases, leaving 14 bases not matched to a gene. The CDR3 consists of 14 residues. This CDR3 reads CASRPPGTEYAYTF. The DNA of the CDR3 is TGTGCCAGCAGACCCCCCGGGACAGAGTACGCCTACACCTTC.

CDR3 sequence reads: CASSLEQGIGTQYF. CDR3 nucleotides: TGTGCCAGCAGCTTAGAGCAAGGGATAGGTACGCAGTATTTT. The rearrangement uses TRBV13 and TRBJ2-3; D uncertain. Germline assignment: CDR1 PRHDT and CDR2 FYEKMQ (reference sequence). V dropped 1 base and J dropped 8 bases, with 13 bases sitting between them. The CDR3 is made up of 14 amino acids.

The rearrangement links TRBV5-1 to TRBJ2-3; tentatively, D is TRBD2 (6 bases). Germline loops: CDR1 SGHRS, CDR2 YFSETQ. With 0 bases removed from V and 4 bases from J, the gap between germline ends came to 15 bases. This CDR3 is built from 16 residues. DNA for the CDR3: TGCGCCAGCAGCTTGGGACTAGTACAAGTCGCAGATACGCAGTATTTT. Amino acid sequence: CASSLGLVQVADTQYF.

V and J are TRBV15 and TRBJ2-2; a possible D gene is TRBD1 (6 bases). CDR1 is LNHNV, CDR2 YYDKDF, per germline (reference sequence). V lost 6 bases and J lost 3, with 14 bases in between. CDR3 size: 15 residues. DNA of the CDR3: TGTGCCACCAGTCCGGGACAAACGCACACCGGGGAGCTGTTTTTT. Translation gives CATSPGQTHTGELFF.

This chain connects TRBV28 to TRBJ2-7, with 7 bases matching TRBD1. Trimming took 4 bases from V and 6 from J; bases not matched to a gene: 9. The CDR3 consists of 14 residues. The germline V gene encodes CDR1 MDHEN and CDR2 SYDVKM. CDR3 region: CASSSPGQSTEQYF. The CDR3 coding sequence is TGTGCCAGCAGTTCCCCGGGACAGTCGACCGAGCAGTACTTC.

The rearrangement uses TRBV4-3 and TRBJ1-1; 10 bases fit TRBD1. Germline assignment: CDR1 LGHNA and CDR2 YSLEER. CDR3 length equals 15 residues. V lost 3 bases and J lost 5; bases outside the gene matches: 6. The CDR3 DNA reads as TGCGCCAGCAGCCAGCCGGACAGGGGGATGACTGAAGCTTTCTTT. Amino acids: CASSQPDRGMTEAFF.

The chain employs TRBV7-2 and TRBJ1-6; D is uncertain. The V end was cut by 1 base, the J end by 4 bases, with 8 bases between. CDR1 and CDR2 (germline): SGHTA, FQGNSA. The CDR3 runs to 15 residues. CDR3 nucleotides: TGTGCCAGCAGCTTAGGGAGAGAGTATAATTCACCCCTCCACTTT. Its protein product is CASSLGREYNSPLHF.

By share, this clone ranks as medium-sized. This chain uses TRBV19 with TRBJ2-1; 12 nucleotides match TRBD2. V was clipped by 6 bases and J by 3 bases; unmatched bases: 3. Germline V gives CDR1 LNHDA, CDR2 SQIVND (reference sequence). CDR3 length: 15 residues. Here the CDR3 reads CASRMTSGSYNEQFF. Here the CDR3 DNA reads TGTGCCAGTAGGATGACTAGCGGGAGCTACAATGAGCAGTTCTTC.